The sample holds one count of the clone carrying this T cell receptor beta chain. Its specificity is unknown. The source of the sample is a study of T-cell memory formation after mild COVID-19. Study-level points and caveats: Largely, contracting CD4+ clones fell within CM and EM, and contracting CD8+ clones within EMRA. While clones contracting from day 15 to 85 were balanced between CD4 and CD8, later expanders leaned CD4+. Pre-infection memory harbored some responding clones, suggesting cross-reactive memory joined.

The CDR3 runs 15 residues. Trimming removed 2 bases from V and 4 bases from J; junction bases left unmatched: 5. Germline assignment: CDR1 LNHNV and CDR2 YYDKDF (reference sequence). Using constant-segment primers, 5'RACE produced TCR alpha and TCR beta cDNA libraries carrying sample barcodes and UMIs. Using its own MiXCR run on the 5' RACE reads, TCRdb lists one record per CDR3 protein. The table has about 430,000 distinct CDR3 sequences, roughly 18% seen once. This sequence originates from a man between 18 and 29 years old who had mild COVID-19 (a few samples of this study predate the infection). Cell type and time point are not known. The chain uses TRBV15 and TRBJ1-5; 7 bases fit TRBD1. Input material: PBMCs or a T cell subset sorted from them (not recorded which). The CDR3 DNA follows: TGTGCCACCAGCAGACAAGGGACAGTTAATCAGCCCCAGCATTTT. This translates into CATSRQGTVNQPQHF.